This TCR beta chain is drawn from a study of blood T cell repertoires in COVID-19. Libraries were prepared by immunoSEQ multiplex PCR; TCRdb keeps only in-frame clonotypes and omits some of them. The sample has about 340,000 clones, 86% seen once. This CDR3 region has 17 residues. V lost 0 bases to trimming and J lost 4 bases; unmatched junction nucleotides: 4. Per germline, CDR1 SEHNR and CDR2 FQNEAQ (reference sequence). This clone was seen once. This receptor was obtained from a woman aged 55-75 years with COVID-19, enrolled during active disease. This chain links TRBV7-9 with TRBJ2-6, with TRBD1 identical over 9 bases. The sequenced material came from peripheral blood. CDR3 nucleotides: TGTGCCAGCAGCTTAGCGAGACAGGGGGACGGGGCCAACGTCCTGACTTTC. Protein product: CASSLARQGDGANVLTF.